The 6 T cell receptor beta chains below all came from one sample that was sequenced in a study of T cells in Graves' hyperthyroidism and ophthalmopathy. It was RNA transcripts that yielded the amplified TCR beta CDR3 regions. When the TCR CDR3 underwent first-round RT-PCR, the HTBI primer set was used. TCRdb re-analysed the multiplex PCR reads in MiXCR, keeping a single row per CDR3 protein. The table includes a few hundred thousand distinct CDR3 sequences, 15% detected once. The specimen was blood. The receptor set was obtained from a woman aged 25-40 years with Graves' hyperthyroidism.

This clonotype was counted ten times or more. CDR3 sequence: CASSLVPAGVGRGDTQYF. DNA of the CDR3: TGTGCCAGCAGCTTAGTTCCTGCGGGAGTTGGACGTGGGGATACGCAGTATTTT. This chain uses TRBV11-1 with TRBJ2-3; 7 bases map to TRBD2. The J segment lost 6 bases and the V segment lost 1 base, leaving 16 bases of the junction unmatched. CDR1 and CDR2 from the germline V gene are SGHAT and FQDESV (reference sequence). CDR3 length: 18 amino acids.

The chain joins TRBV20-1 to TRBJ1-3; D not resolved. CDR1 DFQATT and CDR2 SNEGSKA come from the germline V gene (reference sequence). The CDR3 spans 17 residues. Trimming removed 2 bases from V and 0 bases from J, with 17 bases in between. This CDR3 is CSARKLPGSPSGNTIYF. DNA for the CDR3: TGCAGTGCTAGAAAATTGCCGGGGTCGCCCTCTGGAAACACCATATATTTT.

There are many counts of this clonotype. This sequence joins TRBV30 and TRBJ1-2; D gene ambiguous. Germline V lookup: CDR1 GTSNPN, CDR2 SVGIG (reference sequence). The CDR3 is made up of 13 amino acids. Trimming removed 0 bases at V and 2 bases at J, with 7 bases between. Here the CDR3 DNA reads TGTGCCTGGAGTGTACTCATAAACTATGGCTACACCTTC. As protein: CAWSVLINYGYTF. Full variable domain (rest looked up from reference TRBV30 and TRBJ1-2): SQTIHQWPATLVQPVGSPLSLECTVEGTSNPNLYWYRQAAGRGLQLLFYSVGIGQISSEVPQNLSASRPQDRQFILSSKKLLLSDSGFYLCAWSVLINYGYTFGSGTRLTVV.

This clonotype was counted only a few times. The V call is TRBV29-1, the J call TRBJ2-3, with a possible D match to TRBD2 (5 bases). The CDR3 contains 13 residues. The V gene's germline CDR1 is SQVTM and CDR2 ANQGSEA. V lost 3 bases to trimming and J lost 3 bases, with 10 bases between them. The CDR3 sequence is CSVDSAGTDTQYF. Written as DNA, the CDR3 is TGCAGCGTTGATTCTGCGGGTACAGATACGCAGTATTTT.

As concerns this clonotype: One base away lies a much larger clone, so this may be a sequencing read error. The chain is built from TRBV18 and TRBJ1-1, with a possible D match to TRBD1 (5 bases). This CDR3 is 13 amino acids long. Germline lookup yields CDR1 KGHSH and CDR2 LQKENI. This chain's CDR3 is CASSSPGPTEAFF. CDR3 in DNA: TGTGCCAGCTCATCACCAGGGCCCACTGAAGCTTTCTTT.

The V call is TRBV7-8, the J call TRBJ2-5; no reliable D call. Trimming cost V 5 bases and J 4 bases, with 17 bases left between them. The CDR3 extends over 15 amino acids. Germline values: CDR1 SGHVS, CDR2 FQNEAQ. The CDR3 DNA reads TGTGCCAGCAGCCACCGTGTGCTCCAACCAGAGACCCAGTACTTC. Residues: CASSHRVLQPETQYF.